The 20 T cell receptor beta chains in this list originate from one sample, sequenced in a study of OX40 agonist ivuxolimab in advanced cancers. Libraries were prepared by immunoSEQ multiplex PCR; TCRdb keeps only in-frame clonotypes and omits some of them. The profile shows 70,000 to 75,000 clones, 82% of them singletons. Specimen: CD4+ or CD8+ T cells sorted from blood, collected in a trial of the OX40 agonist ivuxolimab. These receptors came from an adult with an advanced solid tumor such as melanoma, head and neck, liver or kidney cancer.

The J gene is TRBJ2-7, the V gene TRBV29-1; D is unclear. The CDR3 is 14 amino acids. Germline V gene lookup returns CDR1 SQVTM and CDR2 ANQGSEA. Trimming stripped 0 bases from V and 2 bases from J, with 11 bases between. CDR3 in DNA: TGCAGCGTTGAAGATCCTCTCAGGACCTACGAGCAGTACTTC. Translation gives CSVEDPLRTYEQYF.

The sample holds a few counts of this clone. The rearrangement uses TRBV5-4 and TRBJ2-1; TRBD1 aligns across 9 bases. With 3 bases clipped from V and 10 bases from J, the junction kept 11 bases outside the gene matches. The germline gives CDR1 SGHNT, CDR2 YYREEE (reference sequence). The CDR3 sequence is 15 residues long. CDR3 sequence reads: CASSSDPTGTGEQFF. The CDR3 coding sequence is TGTGCCAGCAGCTCAGACCCTACAGGGACAGGGGAGCAGTTCTTC.

CDR3 residues: CATSGPRGPRSTNYGYTF. In nucleotides, the CDR3 is TGTGCCACCAGCGGGCCTAGGGGCCCCAGGAGCACTAACTATGGCTACACCTTC. The gene calls are TRBV28 and TRBJ1-2; D possibly corresponds to TRBD1 (5 bases). The CDR3 is 18 residues long. V lost 10 bases and J lost 0, with 27 bases in between. Germline assignment: CDR1 MDHEN and CDR2 SYDVKM.

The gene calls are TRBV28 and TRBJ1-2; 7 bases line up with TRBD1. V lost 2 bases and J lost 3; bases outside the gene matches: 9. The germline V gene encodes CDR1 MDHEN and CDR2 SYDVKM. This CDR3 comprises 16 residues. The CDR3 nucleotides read TGTGCCAGCAGTTTAGAAATCTACAGGGGCGACTATGGCTACACCTTC. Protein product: CASSLEIYRGDYGYTF.

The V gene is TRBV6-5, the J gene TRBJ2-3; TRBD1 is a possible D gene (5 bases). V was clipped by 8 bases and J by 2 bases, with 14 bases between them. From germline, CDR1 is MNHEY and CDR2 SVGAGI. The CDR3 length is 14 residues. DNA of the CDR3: TGTGCCAGCTACAGAACAGGATCCACAGATACGCAGTATTTT. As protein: CASYRTGSTDTQYF.

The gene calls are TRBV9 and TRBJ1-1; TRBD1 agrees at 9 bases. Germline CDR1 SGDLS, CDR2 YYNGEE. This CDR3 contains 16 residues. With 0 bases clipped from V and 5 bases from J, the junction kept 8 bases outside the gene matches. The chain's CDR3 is CASSVAGQGGRTEAFF. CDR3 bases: TGTGCCAGCAGCGTAGCGGGACAGGGTGGAAGAACTGAAGCTTTCTTT.

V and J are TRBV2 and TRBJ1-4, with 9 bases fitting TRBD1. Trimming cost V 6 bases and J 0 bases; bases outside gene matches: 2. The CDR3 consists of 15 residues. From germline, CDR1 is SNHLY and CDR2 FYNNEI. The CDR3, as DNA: TGTGCCAGCAGGGACAGGGGACCAACTAATGAAAAACTGTTTTTT. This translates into CASRDRGPTNEKLFF.

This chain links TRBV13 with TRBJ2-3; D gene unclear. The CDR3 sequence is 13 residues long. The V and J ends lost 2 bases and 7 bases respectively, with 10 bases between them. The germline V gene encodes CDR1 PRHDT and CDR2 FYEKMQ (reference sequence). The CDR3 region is CASSLRVTNTQYF. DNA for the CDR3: TGTGCCAGCAGCTTAAGAGTTACAAATACGCAGTATTTT.

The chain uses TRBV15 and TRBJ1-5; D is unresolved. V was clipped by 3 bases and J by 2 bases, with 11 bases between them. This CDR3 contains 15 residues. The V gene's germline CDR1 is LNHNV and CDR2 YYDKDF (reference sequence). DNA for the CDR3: TGTGCCACCAGCAGGCTAGGGTCGGGCAATCAGCCCCAGCATTTT. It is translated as CATSRLGSGNQPQHF.

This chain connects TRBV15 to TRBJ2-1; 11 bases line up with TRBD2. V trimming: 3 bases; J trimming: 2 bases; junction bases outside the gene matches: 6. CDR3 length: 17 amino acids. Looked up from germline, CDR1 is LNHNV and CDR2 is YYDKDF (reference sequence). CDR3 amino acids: CATSRDGTSGTYNEQFF. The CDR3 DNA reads TGTGCCACCAGCAGGGATGGGACTAGCGGAACCTACAATGAGCAGTTCTTC.

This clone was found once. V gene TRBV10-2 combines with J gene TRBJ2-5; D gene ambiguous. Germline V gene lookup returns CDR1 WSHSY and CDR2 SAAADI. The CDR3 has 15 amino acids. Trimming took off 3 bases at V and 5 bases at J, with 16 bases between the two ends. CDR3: CASSDHTLTGETQYF. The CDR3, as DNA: TGCGCCAGCAGTGACCACACTCTAACCGGGGAGACCCAGTACTTC.

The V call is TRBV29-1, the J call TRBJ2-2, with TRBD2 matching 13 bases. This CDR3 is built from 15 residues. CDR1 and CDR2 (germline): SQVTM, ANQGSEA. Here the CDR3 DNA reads TGCAGTTTCACTAGCGGGAGGGCTTTAGGGGGGGAGCTGTTTTTT. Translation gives CSFTSGRALGGELFF.

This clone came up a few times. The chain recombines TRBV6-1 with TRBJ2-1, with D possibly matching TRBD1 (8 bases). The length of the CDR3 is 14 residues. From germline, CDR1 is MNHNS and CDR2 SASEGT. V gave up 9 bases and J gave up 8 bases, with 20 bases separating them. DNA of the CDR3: TGTGCCAGTTTGTACAGGGGGGGACCGGATGAGCAGTTCTTC. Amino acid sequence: CASLYRGGPDEQFF.

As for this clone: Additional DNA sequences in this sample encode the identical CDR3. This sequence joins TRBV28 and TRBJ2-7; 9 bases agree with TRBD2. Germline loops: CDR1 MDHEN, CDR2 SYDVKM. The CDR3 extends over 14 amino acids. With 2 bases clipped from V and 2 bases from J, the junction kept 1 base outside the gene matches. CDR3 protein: CASSLAGGPYEQYF. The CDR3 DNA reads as TGTGCCAGCAGTTTAGCGGGAGGGCCCTACGAGCAGTACTTC.

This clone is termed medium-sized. In DNA form, the CDR3 reads TGTGCCAGCAGCTTAGGAGACAGGCCAGATACGCAGTATTTT. Translation gives CASSLGDRPDTQYF. The chain joins TRBV11-2 to TRBJ2-3; TRBD1 might be the D (6 bases). CDR1 and CDR2 from the germline V gene are SGHAT and FQNNGV. The CDR3 spans 14 residues. V was shortened by 1 base and J by 4 bases, with 9 bases between the two germline ends.

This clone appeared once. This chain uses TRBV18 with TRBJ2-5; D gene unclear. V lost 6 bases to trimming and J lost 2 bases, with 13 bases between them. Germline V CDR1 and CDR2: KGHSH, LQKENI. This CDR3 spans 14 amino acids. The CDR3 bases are TGTGCCAGCTCCCTCGGTGGCGGACAAGAGACCCAGTACTTC. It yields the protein CASSLGGGQETQYF.

The CDR3 DNA reads as TGTGCCAGCAGTTGGGACAGCGCTACCTACGAGCAGTACTTC. Translated, it gives CASSWDSATYEQYF. J is TRBJ2-7 and V is TRBV2, with 7 bases aligning to TRBD1. The germline V gene has CDR1 SNHLY and CDR2 FYNNEI. The CDR3 contains 14 residues. With V trimmed by 5 bases and J by 2 bases, 6 bases remained unmatched.

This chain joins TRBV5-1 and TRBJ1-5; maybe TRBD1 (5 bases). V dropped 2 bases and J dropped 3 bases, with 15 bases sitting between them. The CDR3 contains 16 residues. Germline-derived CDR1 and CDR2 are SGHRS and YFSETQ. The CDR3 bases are TGCGCCAGCAGCTTATTACGACAGACCCTCAATCAGCCCCAGCATTTT. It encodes CASSLLRQTLNQPQHF.

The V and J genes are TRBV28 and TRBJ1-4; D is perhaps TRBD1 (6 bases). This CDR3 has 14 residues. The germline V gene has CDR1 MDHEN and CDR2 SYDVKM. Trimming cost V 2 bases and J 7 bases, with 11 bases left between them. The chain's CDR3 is CASSLGGAGEKLFF. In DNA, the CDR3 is TGTGCCAGCAGTTTAGGGGGGGCGGGTGAAAAACTGTTTTTT.

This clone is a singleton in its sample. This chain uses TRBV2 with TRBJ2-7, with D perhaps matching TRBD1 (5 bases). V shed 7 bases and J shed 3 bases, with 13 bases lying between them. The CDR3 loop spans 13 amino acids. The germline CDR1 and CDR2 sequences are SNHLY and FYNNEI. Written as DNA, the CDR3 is TGTGCCAGCATTGGGTCAGGGAACTACGAGCAGTACTTC. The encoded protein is CASIGSGNYEQYF.